A single sample gave rise to the 23 T cell receptor beta chains below, sequenced in a study of blood T cell repertoires in COVID-19. Profiling relied on immunoSEQ multiplex PCR, and the TCRdb table lists in-frame clones only, not all of them. The sample carries approximately 150,000 clones, approximately 90% recorded once. Source material: peripheral blood. The source is a man between 18 and 29 years old with COVID-19, enrolled during active disease.

V is TRBV28 and J is TRBJ2-3; the D gene is possibly TRBD1 (5 bases). Trimming cost V 1 base and J 0 bases, with 14 bases left between them. Germline CDR1 reads MDHEN; CDR2 reads SYDVKM. The CDR3 is 17 amino acids. In nucleotides, the CDR3 is TGTGCCAGCAGTTTATCTTACAGGCTTACTAGCACAGATACGCAGTATTTT. The encoded protein is CASSLSYRLTSTDTQYF.

The rearrangement uses TRBV30 and TRBJ1-5, with D perhaps TRBD1 (5 bases). This CDR3 has 15 residues. The germline V gene encodes CDR1 GTSNPN and CDR2 SVGIG (reference sequence). Deletions cut 1 base from V and 6 bases from J, with 16 bases between. The DNA for the CDR3 is TGTGCCTGGAGTGACCAGTGGTCAGGGATTCAGCCCCAGCATTTT. It specifies CAWSDQWSGIQPQHF.

The chain combines TRBV27 with TRBJ1-5; perhaps TRBD1 as D (6 bases). V was trimmed by 2 bases and J by 7 bases, leaving 12 bases between them. The CDR3 runs to 14 residues. The V gene's germline CDR1 is MNHEY and CDR2 SMNVEV (reference sequence). The chain's CDR3 is CASSLGGGGQPQHF. DNA of the CDR3: TGTGCCAGCAGTTTAGGGGGGGGCGGACAGCCCCAGCATTTT.

The chain has TRBV9 and TRBJ2-1; tentative D call: TRBD2 (5 bases). This CDR3 contains 9 residues. In germline, CDR1 is SGDLS, CDR2 YYNGEE. Trimming took 7 bases from V and 9 from J, leaving 5 bases between them. The CDR3 DNA is TGTGCCAGCGGGAGTGAGCAGTTCTTC. Translation: CASGSEQFF. Based on the CDR3 plus reference TRBV9 and TRBJ2-1, the full variable domain is DSGVTQTPKHLITATGQRVTLRCSPRSGDLSVYWYQQSLDQGLQFLIQYYNGEERAKGNILERFSAQQFPDLHSELNLSSLELGDSALYFCASGSEQFFGPGTRLTVL.

The chain employs TRBV7-9 and TRBJ1-1; unclear D gene. CDR3 length: 11 residues. Germline V lookup: CDR1 SEHNR, CDR2 FQNEAQ (reference sequence). Trimming took off 4 bases at V and 7 bases at J, with 7 bases between the two ends. CDR3 amino acids: CASSSTGEAFF. The CDR3 DNA reads as TGTGCCAGCAGCTCGACGGGTGAAGCTTTCTTT.

J is TRBJ2-1 and V is TRBV9, with TRBD2 matching 13 bases. This CDR3 region has 18 residues. J gave up 2 bases and V 9 bases, and 14 bases lay outside the gene matches. Germline V gene data show CDR1 as SGDLS and CDR2 as YYNGEE. DNA of the CDR3: TGTGCCACCCCTACATTAATCGGGACTAGCGGGACCTACAATGAGCAGTTCTTC. Encoded protein: CATPTLIGTSGTYNEQFF.

V gene TRBV18 combines with J gene TRBJ2-5; 9 bases are a match to TRBD2. Germline trimming cut 3 bases from V and 5 bases from J; bases unmatched to any gene: 4. CDR1 is KGHSH, CDR2 LQKENI, per germline. The CDR3 spans 14 residues. The CDR3 reads CASSPLAGSETQYF. CDR3 bases: TGTGCCAGCTCACCCCTAGCGGGGTCGGAGACCCAGTACTTC.

The chain uses TRBV29-1 and TRBJ1-3, with D possibly being TRBD1 (5 bases). This CDR3 has 13 residues. The V gene lost 0 bases and the J gene lost 2 bases, with 5 bases spanning the gap. The V gene's germline CDR1 is SQVTM and CDR2 ANQGSEA. In DNA form, the CDR3 reads TGCAGCGTTGAAGACAGGGCTGGAAACACCATATATTTT. Amino acid sequence: CSVEDRAGNTIYF.

The V call is TRBV4-3, the J call TRBJ1-5; 7 bases align to TRBD1. The CDR3 length is 15 residues. The germline gives CDR1 LGHNA, CDR2 YSLEER. Trimming at V came to 4 bases and at J to 2 bases, leaving 5 bases not matched to a gene. The CDR3 here is CASSLGTAGNQPQHF. The CDR3 nucleotides are TGCGCCAGCAGCCTCGGGACAGCTGGCAATCAGCCCCAGCATTTT.

On this clone: The sample contains more than one DNA sequence encoding this CDR3. V is TRBV18 and J is TRBJ2-7; 10 nucleotides agree with TRBD1. Germline CDR1 and CDR2: KGHSH and LQKENI. The CDR3 runs 14 residues. The trim removed 6 bases at V and 2 bases at J, leaving 4 bases unmatched. The CDR3 region has the DNA TGTGCCAGCTCGCCCGGGACAGGGGCCTACGAGCAGTACTTC. This codes for CASSPGTGAYEQYF.

The chain combines TRBV30 with TRBJ2-1, with D perhaps TRBD2 (7 bases). V was cut by 5 bases and J by 5 bases, with 13 bases left in between. The germline gives CDR1 GTSNPN, CDR2 SVGIG (reference sequence). This CDR3 contains 13 residues. The CDR3: CAWSKGGDNEQFF. The CDR3 DNA is TGTGCCTGGTCGAAGGGGGGGGACAATGAGCAGTTCTTC.

This clone was seen just once. In nucleotides, the CDR3 is TGTGCCACCAGTGATCCAGGGTTCTCCTACAATGAGCAGTTCTTC. This translates into CATSDPGFSYNEQFF. The genes are TRBV24-1 and TRBJ2-1, with D possibly being TRBD1 (5 bases). V lost 3 bases and J lost 0, with 8 bases in between. CDR1 and CDR2 (germline): KGHDR, SFDVKD. The length of the CDR3 is 15 residues.

The rearrangement uses TRBV27 and TRBJ2-3; the D gene is possibly TRBD2 (6 bases). CDR1 MNHEY and CDR2 SMNVEV come from the germline V gene (reference sequence). The CDR3 runs to 17 residues. The V and J ends lost 10 bases and 2 bases respectively, with 25 bases between them. The CDR3 region has the DNA TGTGCCAACAGCCTATCGATATCTAGCGTGATCACAGATACGCAGTATTTT. Protein sequence: CANSLSISSVITDTQYF.

The chain carries TRBV27 and TRBJ1-5, with 8 bases matching TRBD1. This CDR3 region has 15 residues. Germline CDR1 and CDR2: MNHEY and SMNVEV (reference sequence). Germline trimming cut 5 bases from V and 5 bases from J; bases unmatched to any gene: 8. CDR3 sequence reads: CASSHGTGLYQPQHF. CDR3 coding DNA: TGTGCCAGCAGTCACGGGACAGGATTATATCAGCCCCAGCATTTT.

V usage is TRBV19 and J usage is TRBJ1-5; 11 nucleotides line up with TRBD1. The germline V gene encodes CDR1 LNHDA and CDR2 SQIVND (reference sequence). There are 14 residues in the CDR3. The trim removed 4 bases at V and 9 bases at J, leaving 5 bases unmatched. CDR3 bases: TGTGCCAGTAGTAGAGGACAGGGGGCGTTGCCCCAGCATTTT. Its protein product is CASSRGQGALPQHF.

In this sample, this clone turned up a few times. J is TRBJ1-5 and V is TRBV19; D possibly corresponds to TRBD1 (5 bases). Looked up from germline, CDR1 is LNHDA and CDR2 is SQIVND (reference sequence). The CDR3 totals 15 residues. Trimming removed 5 bases from V and 1 base from J, with 12 bases in between. CDR3 sequence (DNA): TGTGCCAGTAGTTCGGGGGGGATGAGCAATCAGCCCCAGCATTTT. This sequence encodes CASSSGGMSNQPQHF.

V and J are TRBV14 and TRBJ2-1, with unresolved D. CDR3 length: 15 amino acids. The V gene's germline CDR1 is SGHDN and CDR2 FVKESK. The germline V and J ends were trimmed by 0 bases and 2 bases, with 8 bases remaining between them. The CDR3 loop is CASSQDISTYNEQFF. The CDR3 coding sequence is TGTGCCAGCAGCCAAGATATTAGTACCTACAATGAGCAGTTCTTC.

The V gene is TRBV7-9, the J gene TRBJ2-2; D perhaps matches TRBD1 (5 bases). V dropped 5 bases and J dropped 3 bases, with 16 bases sitting between them. The CDR3 length is 16 residues. Germline V CDR1 and CDR2: SEHNR, FQNEAQ (reference sequence). CDR3 amino acids: CASSPRQSRDTGELFF. The CDR3 DNA reads TGTGCCAGCAGCCCCAGACAGAGTCGCGACACCGGGGAGCTGTTTTTT.

This chain connects TRBV27 to TRBJ2-2; the D is unclear. V dropped 0 bases and J dropped 4 bases, with 12 bases sitting between them. CDR3 size: 16 residues. From germline, CDR1 is MNHEY and CDR2 SMNVEV (reference sequence). CDR3 bases: TGTGCCAGCAGTTTATCGAGACGGCGAGGCACCGGGGAGCTGTTTTTT. Translated: CASSLSRRRGTGELFF.

V usage is TRBV10-3 and J usage is TRBJ1-1; 9 nucleotides match TRBD1. Looked up from germline, CDR1 is ENHRY and CDR2 is SYGVKD. The V and J ends lost 4 bases and 1 base, in that order; junction bases with no gene match: 4. This CDR3 has 15 residues. CDR3 protein: CAISGTGVANTEAFF. As DNA, the CDR3 is TGTGCCATCAGTGGGACAGGGGTGGCGAACACTGAAGCTTTCTTT.

This clone appeared a single time. The chain employs TRBV7-2 and TRBJ2-1; D uncertain. CDR3 size: 13 residues. V was shortened by 2 bases and J by 4 bases, with 6 bases between the two germline ends. The germline CDR1 and CDR2 sequences are SGHTA and FQGNSA. The CDR3 region is CASSLNGYNEQFF. The CDR3 DNA is TGTGCCAGCAGCTTAAACGGGTACAATGAGCAGTTCTTC.

V usage is TRBV27 and J usage is TRBJ2-2, with D possibly matching TRBD1 (5 bases). The CDR3 has 14 amino acids. Per the germline V gene, CDR1 is MNHEY and CDR2 is SMNVEV (reference sequence). V lost 6 bases and J lost 4, with 12 bases in between. The CDR3 sequence is CASRTLGATGELFF. The CDR3 DNA is TGTGCCAGCAGAACCTTAGGGGCCACCGGGGAGCTGTTTTTT.

To note about this clone: A junction boundary mismatches the germline segment, possibly from a read error. The chain joins TRBV2 to TRBJ1-4, with D unclear. Germline-derived CDR1 and CDR2 are SNHLY and FYNNEI. The CDR3 is 16 amino acids. CDR3 in amino acids: CASSEASPGPTGKLLF. Written as DNA, the CDR3 is TGTGCCAGCAGTGAAGCATCCCCAGGCCCGACGGGAAAACTGCTTTTT.